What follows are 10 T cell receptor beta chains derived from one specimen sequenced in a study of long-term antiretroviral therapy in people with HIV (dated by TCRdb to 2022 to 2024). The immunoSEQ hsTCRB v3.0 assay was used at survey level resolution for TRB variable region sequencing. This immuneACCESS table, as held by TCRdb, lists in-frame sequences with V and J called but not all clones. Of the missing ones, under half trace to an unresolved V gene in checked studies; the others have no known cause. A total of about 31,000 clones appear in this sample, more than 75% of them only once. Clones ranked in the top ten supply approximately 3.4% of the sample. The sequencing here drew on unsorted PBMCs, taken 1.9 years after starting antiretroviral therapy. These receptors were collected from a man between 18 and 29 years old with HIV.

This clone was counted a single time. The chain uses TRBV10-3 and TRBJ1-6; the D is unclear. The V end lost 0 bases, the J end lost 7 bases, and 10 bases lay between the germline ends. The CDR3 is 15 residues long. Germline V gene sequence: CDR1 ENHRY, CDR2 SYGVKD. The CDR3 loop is CAISESWQQNSPLHF. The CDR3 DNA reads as TGTGCCATCAGTGAGTCTTGGCAGCAGAATTCACCCCTCCACTTT.

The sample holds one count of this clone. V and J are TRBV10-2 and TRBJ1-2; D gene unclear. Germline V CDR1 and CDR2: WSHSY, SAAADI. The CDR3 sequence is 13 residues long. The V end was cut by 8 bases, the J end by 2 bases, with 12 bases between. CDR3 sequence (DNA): TGCGCCAGCCGGCAAGGCGTGAACTATGGCTACACCTTC. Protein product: CASRQGVNYGYTF.

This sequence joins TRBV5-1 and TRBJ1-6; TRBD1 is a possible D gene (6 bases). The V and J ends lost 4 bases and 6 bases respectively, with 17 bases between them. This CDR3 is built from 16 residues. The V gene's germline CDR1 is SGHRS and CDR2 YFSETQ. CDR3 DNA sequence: TGCGCCAGCAGCAGACTAGAACAGGGAGGTAATTCACCCCTCCACTTT. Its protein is CASSRLEQGGNSPLHF.

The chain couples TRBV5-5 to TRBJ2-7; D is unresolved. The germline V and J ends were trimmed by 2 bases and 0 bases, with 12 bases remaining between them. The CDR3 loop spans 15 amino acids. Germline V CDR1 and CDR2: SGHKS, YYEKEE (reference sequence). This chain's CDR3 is CASSLSTRSSYEQYV. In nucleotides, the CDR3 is TGTGCCAGCAGCTTAAGCACAAGGAGCTCCTACGAGCAGTACGTC.

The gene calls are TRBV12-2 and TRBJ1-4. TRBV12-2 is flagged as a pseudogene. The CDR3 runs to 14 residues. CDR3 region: CASRLRTRDRKLFF. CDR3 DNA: TGTGCAAGTCGCTTGAGGACTAGAGACCGAAAACTGTTTTTT.

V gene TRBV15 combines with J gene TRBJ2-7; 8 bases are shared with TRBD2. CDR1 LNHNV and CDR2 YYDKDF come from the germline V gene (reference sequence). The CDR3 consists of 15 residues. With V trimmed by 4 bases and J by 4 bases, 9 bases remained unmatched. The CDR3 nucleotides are TGTGCCACCAGCACCCTCGGGGGGACTAGGTACGAGCAGTACTTC. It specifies CATSTLGGTRYEQYF.

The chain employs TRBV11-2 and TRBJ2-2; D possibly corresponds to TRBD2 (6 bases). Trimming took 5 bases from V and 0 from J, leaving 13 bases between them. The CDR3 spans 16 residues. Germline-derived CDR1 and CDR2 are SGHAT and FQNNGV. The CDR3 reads CASSHPGETNTGELFF. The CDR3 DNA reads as TGTGCCAGCAGCCACCCGGGGGAGACGAACACCGGGGAGCTGTTTTTT.

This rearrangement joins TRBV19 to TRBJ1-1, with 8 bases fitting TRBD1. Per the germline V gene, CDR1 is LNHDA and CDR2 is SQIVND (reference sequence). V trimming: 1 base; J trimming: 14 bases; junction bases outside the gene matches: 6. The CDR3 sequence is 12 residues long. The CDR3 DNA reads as TGTGCCAGTAGTATAGCCGGGACAGGCTCGTTCTTT. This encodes CASSIAGTGSFF.

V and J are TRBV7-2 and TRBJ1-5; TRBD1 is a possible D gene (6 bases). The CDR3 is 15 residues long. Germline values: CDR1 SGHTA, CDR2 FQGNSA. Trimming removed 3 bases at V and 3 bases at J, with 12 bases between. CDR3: CASSLIQGVNQPQHF. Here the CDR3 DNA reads TGTGCCAGCAGCTTGATACAGGGAGTCAATCAGCCCCAGCATTTT.

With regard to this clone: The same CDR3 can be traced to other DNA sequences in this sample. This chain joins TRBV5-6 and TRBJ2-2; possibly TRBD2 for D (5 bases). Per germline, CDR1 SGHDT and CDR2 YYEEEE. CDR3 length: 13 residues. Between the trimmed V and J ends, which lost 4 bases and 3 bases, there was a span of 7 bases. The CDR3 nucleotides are TGTGCCAGCAGCCCGGACTACACCGGGGAGCTGTTTTTT. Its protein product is CASSPDYTGELFF.